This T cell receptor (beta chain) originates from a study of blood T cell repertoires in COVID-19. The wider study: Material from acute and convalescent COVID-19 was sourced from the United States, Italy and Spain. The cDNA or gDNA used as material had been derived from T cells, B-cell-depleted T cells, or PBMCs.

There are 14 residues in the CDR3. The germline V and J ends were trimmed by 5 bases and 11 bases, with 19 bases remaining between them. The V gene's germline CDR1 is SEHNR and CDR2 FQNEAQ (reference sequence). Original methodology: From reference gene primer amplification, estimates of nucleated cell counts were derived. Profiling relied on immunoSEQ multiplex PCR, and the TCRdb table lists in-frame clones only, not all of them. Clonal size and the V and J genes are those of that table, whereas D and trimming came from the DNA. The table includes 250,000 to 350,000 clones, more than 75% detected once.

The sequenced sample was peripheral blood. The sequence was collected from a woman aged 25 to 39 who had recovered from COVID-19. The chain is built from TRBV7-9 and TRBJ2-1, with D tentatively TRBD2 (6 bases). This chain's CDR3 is CASSQPGTRQKQFF. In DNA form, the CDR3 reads TGTGCCAGCAGCCAACCCGGGACTCGGCAGAAGCAGTTCTTC.